This TCR beta chain was observed in a study of shared clonotypes between healthy human individuals. This table comes from immunoSEQ multiplex PCR, and its TCRdb copy is limited to in-frame clones, with some not included. The table shows roughly 2.2 million clones, with 85% to 95% occurring only once. Study results and caveats: The authors sampled blood alone, and tissue repertoires likely differ.

A remark on this clone: What it recognizes is unknown.

This TCR came from a man aged 18 to 29 in good health. Some clones in this sample may be carry-over from other donors' samples. Input material: naive CD4+ T cells from PBMCs. Subset denoted: CD45RA+ positively selected.

As DNA, the CDR3 is TGTGCCAGCAGCCCCGCGGTGGCCCCCTACAATGAGCAGTTCTTC. Amino acids: CASSPAVAPYNEQFF. J is TRBJ2-1 and V is TRBV7-3; D unresolved. Germline V gene lookup returns CDR1 SGHTA and CDR2 FQGTGA. The CDR3 consists of 15 residues. Deletions cut 5 bases from V and 2 bases from J, with 13 bases between.